The rows below give T cell receptor beta chains drawn from one sample of a study of neurological immune-mediated disorders. TCRdb called the 5' RACE reads again in MiXCR, with one record for every CDR3 protein. The top ten hold approximately 5.8% of the sample, which has under 60,000 distinct CDR3 sequences, about 3.7% seen once. The sequencing sample was made of PBMCs. Receptors were obtained from a middle-aged man with multiple sclerosis. The CDR3 runs from the conserved cysteine through the conserved F or W. The D gene is left open where the match is weak. Expanded clones are given a class, and other clones once, few, many or no size at all.

abundance	j_gene	v_gene	d_gene	CDR3nt	CDR3aa
many	TRBJ2-3	TRBV5-6	TRBD2	TGTGCCAGCAGCTGGCTCCTAGCGGGGGGGCTGAATACGCAGTATTTT	CASSWLLAGGLNTQYF
many	TRBJ2-7	TRBV21-1	NA	TGTGCCAGCTCAGAGCGGGTTTTAGACTCCTACGAGCAGTACTTC	CASSERVLDSYEQYF
few	TRBJ1-2	TRBV20-1	NA	TGCAGTGCTAGAGAAACAGCGAGCTATGGCTACACCTTC	CSARETASYGYTF
many	TRBJ1-1	TRBV5-1	TRBD1	TGCGCCAGCAGCCCCGGGACAGGGGGTGGCACTGAAGCTTTCTTT	CASSPGTGGGTEAFF
many	TRBJ2-4	TRBV5-1	TRBD1	TGCGCCAGCAGCTTGGCCGGGACAGGGGGGGACATTCAGTACTTC	CASSLAGTGGDIQYF
many	TRBJ2-1	TRBV5-5	NA	TGTGCCAGCAGCTTGGCCCTGGCAGTAAGGGTCAATGAGCAGTTCTTC	CASSLALAVRVNEQFF
many	TRBJ1-6	TRBV7-3	NA	TGTGCCAGCAGCTCAAGAGGGGATTCACCCCTCCACTTT	CASSSRGDSPLHF
few	TRBJ1-1	TRBV5-6	NA	TGTGCCAGCAGCCTGGGGGGGGAAGCTTTCTTT	CASSLGGEAFF
many	TRBJ2-1	TRBV7-9	NA	TGTGCCAGCAGCTTATCACCCACCCGGTTTGGGCAGTTCTTC	CASSLSPTRFGQFF
many	TRBJ1-5	TRBV24-1	TRBD1	TGTGCCACCAGTGATTTGCCGGGCAGGGGGTTTGGGCCCCAGCATTTT	CATSDLPGRGFGPQHF
many	TRBJ1-4	TRBV5-1	TRBD1	TGCGCCAGCAGGAGGACAGGGGATACTAATGAAAAACTGTTTTTT	CASRRTGDTNEKLFF
many	TRBJ2-1	TRBV20-1	NA	TGCAGTGCTAGAGTGCCTCTATTCTACAATGAGCAGTTCTTC	CSARVPLFYNEQFF
many	TRBJ1-4	TRBV20-1	NA	TGCAGTGCTAGAGCCTACAGTCTAACTAATGAAAAACTGTTTTTT	CSARAYSLTNEKLFF
few	TRBJ2-5	TRBV9	TRBD2	TGTGCCAGCAGCGTAGCCCCGGGCGGGGGGCAAGAGACCCAGTACTTC	CASSVAPGGGQETQYF
many	TRBJ1-3	TRBV2	NA	TGTGCCAGCAGTGGAGGCTCTGGAAACACCATATATTTT	CASSGGSGNTIYF
many	TRBJ1-2	TRBV20-1	NA	TGCAGTGCACTTCAAACAGGGCGCTATGGCTACACCTTC	CSALQTGRYGYTF
many	TRBJ2-7	TRBV7-9	NA	TGTGCCAGCAGCCTTACAGGAGGGGGCTCCTACGAGCAGTACTTC	CASSLTGGGSYEQYF
NA	TRBJ2-5	TRBV4-2	TRBD2	TGTGCCAGCAGCCGACTAGCGGGGGGTCAGGGGACCCAGTACTTC	CASSRLAGGQGTQYF
many	TRBJ1-5	TRBV12-3/TRBV12-4	NA	TGTGCCAGCAGTTTAGGAGTAGATTATAGCAATCAGCCCCAGAATTTT	CASSLGVDYSNQPQNF
many	TRBJ2-5	TRBV5-1	NA	TGCGCCAGCTTCCCGGGACTCGGGGAGACCCAGTACTTC	CASFPGLGETQYF
many	TRBJ2-1	TRBV20-1	NA	TGCAGTGCCTCTGATTTTTTAGGGGCGTACAATGAGCAGTTCTTC	CSASDFLGAYNEQFF
many	TRBJ2-6	TRBV5-1	NA	TGCGCCAGCAGCTTGGGGACAGTCTACTCCGGGGCCAACGTCCTGACTTTC	CASSLGTVYSGANVLTF
many	TRBJ2-3	TRBV12-3/TRBV12-4	NA	TGTGCCAGCACCCACCAGGGCAAGATCACAGATACGCAGTATTTT	CASTHQGKITDTQYF
few	TRBJ1-5	TRBV7-9	NA	TGTGCCAGCACCCAGGCGGCGGCGGGTCAGCCCCAGAATTTT	CASTQAAAGQPQNF
many	TRBJ1-1	TRBV27	TRBD1	TGTGCCAGCAGTTTAAATTCAGGGGGCACTGAAGCTTTCTTT	CASSLNSGGTEAFF
many	TRBJ2-7	TRBV3-1	TRBD2	TGTGCCACCTCCCGTAGCGGGGACTTTGTGGACGAGCAGTACTTC	CATSRSGDFVDEQYF
many	TRBJ2-2	TRBV12-3/TRBV12-4	NA	TGTGCCAGCAGCCCCGCTCGGACCGGGGAGCTGTTTTTT	CASSPARTGELFF
many	TRBJ2-1	TRBV28	NA	TGTGCCAGCAGTTCCGGCGGGGGCGGTAACAATGAGCAGTTCTTC	CASSSGGGGNNEQFF
many	TRBJ2-6	TRBV5-6	NA	TGTGCCAGCACCCCGCAAGGATACCGCTCTGGGGCCAACGTCCTGACTTTC	CASTPQGYRSGANVLTF